This T cell receptor beta chain was identified in a study of beta chain features in type 1 diabetes. This CDR3 contains 14 residues. The V gene's germline CDR1 is SGHTA and CDR2 FQGTGA. The V gene lost 1 base and the J gene lost 7 bases, with 11 bases spanning the gap. This clone was recorded a few times. Expressed TCRB transcripts were sequenced because the isolated RNA had all been reverse transcribed beforehand. Method: immunoSEQ multiplex PCR; TCRdb's copy keeps in-frame clones and lacks some. Counted here are some 240,000 clones, roughly a tenth occurring once; the ten biggest clones make up roughly 1.3%.

This clonotype was sampled from a man aged 18 to 30 in good health. The chain links TRBV7-3 to TRBJ2-1; tentative D call: TRBD2 (5 bases). The source material was central memory CD4+ T cells from blood. CDR3 bases: TGTGCCAGCAGCTTAATAGGGCTAGCAAATGAGCAGTTCTTC. Translation gives CASSLIGLANEQFF.